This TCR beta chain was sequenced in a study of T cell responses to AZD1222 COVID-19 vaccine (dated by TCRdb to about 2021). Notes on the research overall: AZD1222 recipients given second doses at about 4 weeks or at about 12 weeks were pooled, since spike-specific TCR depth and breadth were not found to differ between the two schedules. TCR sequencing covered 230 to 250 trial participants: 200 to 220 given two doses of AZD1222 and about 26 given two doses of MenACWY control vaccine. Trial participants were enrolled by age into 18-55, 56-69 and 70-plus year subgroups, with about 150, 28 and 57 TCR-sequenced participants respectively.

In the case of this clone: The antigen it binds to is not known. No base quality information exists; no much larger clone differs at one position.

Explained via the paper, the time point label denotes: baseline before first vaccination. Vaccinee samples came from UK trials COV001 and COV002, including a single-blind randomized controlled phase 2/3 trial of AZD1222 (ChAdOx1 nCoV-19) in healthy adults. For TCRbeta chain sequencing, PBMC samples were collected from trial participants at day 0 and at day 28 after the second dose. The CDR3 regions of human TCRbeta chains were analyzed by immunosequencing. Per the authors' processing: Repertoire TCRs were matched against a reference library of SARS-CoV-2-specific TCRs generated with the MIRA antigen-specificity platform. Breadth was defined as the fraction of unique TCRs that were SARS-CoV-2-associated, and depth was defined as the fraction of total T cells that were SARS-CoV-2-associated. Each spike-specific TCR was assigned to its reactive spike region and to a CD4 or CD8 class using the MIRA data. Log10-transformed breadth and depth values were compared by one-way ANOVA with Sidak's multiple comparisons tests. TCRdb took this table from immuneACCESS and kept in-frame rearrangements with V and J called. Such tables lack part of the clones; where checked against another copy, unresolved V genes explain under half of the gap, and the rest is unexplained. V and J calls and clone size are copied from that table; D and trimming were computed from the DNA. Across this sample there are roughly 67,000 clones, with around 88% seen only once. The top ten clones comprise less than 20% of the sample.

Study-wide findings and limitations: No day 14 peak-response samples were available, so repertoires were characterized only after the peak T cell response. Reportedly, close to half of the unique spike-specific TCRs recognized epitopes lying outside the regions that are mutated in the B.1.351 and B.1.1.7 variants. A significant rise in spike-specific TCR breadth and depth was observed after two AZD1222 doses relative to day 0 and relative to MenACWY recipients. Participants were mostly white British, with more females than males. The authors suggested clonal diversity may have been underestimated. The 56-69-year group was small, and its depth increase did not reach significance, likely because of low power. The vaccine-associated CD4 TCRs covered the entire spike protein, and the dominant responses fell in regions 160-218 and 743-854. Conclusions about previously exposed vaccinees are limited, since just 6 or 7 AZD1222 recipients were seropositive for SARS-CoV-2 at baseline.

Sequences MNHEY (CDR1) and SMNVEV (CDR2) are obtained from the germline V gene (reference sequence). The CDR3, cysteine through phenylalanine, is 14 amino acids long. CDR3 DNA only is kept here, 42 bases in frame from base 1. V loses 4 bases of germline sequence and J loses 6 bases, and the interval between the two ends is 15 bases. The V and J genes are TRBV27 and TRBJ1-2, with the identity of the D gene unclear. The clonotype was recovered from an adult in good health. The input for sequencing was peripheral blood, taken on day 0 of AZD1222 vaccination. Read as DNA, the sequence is TGTGCCAGCAGTTCCTCTCGAGGGTTGGATGGCTACACCTTC. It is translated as CASSSSRGLDGYTF.